The 8 T cell receptor beta chains below come from one sample, sequenced in a study of blood T cell repertoires in COVID-19. The table came from immunoSEQ multiplex PCR; TCRdb's copy has only in-frame clones and leaves some out. The sample records fewer than 350,000 clones, about 76% being singletons. Sequenced input: peripheral blood. The source of these receptors is a woman in her sixties or seventies with active or convalescent COVID-19.

The J gene is TRBJ2-5, the V gene TRBV7-9; 12 nucleotides agree with TRBD1. The germline CDR1 and CDR2 sequences are SEHNR and FQNEAQ (reference sequence). There are 15 residues in the CDR3. J was trimmed by 4 bases and V by 3 bases; bases with no gene match: 3. CDR3 coding DNA: TGTGCCAGCAGCTTGGGACAGGGGGCTGTAGAGACCCAGTACTTC. Its protein is CASSLGQGAVETQYF.

The chain recombines TRBV9 with TRBJ1-3; D unresolved. V was clipped by 5 bases and J by 5 bases, with 14 bases between them. The V gene's germline CDR1 is SGDLS and CDR2 YYNGEE. The CDR3 consists of 14 residues. CDR3 sequence reads: CASSREWERNTIYF. As DNA, the CDR3 is TGTGCCAGCAGTCGGGAATGGGAACGAAACACCATATATTTT.

This rearrangement joins TRBV9 to TRBJ2-5; D perhaps matches TRBD2 (7 bases). The CDR3 is made up of 15 amino acids. Trimming pared 3 bases from V and 5 bases from J, leaving 17 bases between. In germline, CDR1 is SGDLS, CDR2 YYNGEE. CDR3 protein: CASSGSGGAEETQYF. The DNA for the CDR3 is TGTGCCAGCAGCGGATCTGGGGGGGCCGAGGAGACCCAGTACTTC.

V usage is TRBV19 and J usage is TRBJ2-5; 8 nucleotides match TRBD1. Germline loops: CDR1 LNHDA, CDR2 SQIVND (reference sequence). The CDR3 runs 15 residues. With 2 bases clipped from V and 4 bases from J, the junction kept 6 bases outside the gene matches. As DNA, the CDR3 is TGTGCCAGTAGTATAAGCTGGACAGGGACAGAGACCCAGTACTTC. Translating it yields CASSISWTGTETQYF. Variable domain in full (rest from reference TRBV19 and TRBJ2-5): DGGITQSPKYLFRKEGQNVTLSCEQNLNHDAMYWYRQDPGQGLRLIYYSQIVNDFQKGDIAEGYSVSREKKESFPLTVTSAQKNPTAFYLCASSISWTGTETQYFGPGTRLLVL.

V is TRBV5-1 and J is TRBJ2-5, with 14 bases lining up with TRBD2. The CDR3 length is 17 residues. Germline V CDR1 and CDR2: SGHRS, YFSETQ. Unmatched junction bases numbered 7, after V lost 4 bases and J lost 2 bases. The DNA of the CDR3 is TGCGCCAGCAGCCTAGGACTAGCGGGGGGTTCACAAGAGACCCAGTACTTC. Its translation is CASSLGLAGGSQETQYF. Looking up the rest from reference TRBV5-1 and TRBJ2-5 gives the full variable domain: KAGVTQTPRYLIKTRGQQVTLSCSPISGHRSVSWYQQTPGQGLQFLFEYFSETQRNKGNFPGRFSGRQFSNSRSEMNVSTLELGDSALYLCASSLGLAGGSQETQYFGPGTRLLVL.

J is TRBJ1-2 and V is TRBV11-2; D uncertain. The CDR3 totals 15 residues. The V gene lost 0 bases and the J gene lost 0 bases, with 8 bases spanning the gap. Germline-derived CDR1 and CDR2 are SGHAT and FQNNGV. In nucleotides, the CDR3 is TGTGCCAGCAGCTTAGAGCCCGACACTAACTATGGCTACACCTTC. Translation gives CASSLEPDTNYGYTF.

The V gene is TRBV19, the J gene TRBJ1-1; TRBD1 is a possible D gene (5 bases). CDR1 is LNHDA, CDR2 SQIVND, per germline (reference sequence). This CDR3 comprises 14 residues. The ends were cut back, 3 bases at V and 3 bases at J, with 11 bases in the middle. Here the CDR3 reads CASSIPGGDTEAFF. DNA of the CDR3: TGTGCCAGTAGTATCCCCGGGGGAGACACTGAAGCTTTCTTT.

The chain has TRBV3-1 (or the pseudogene TRBV3-2) and TRBJ2-1, with 13 nucleotides matching TRBD2. The CDR3 is 21 amino acids. Germline V gives CDR1 LGHDT, CDR2 YNNKEL (reference sequence). Trimming at V came to 6 bases and at J to 3 bases, leaving 20 bases not matched to a gene. This CDR3 reads CASRYGTSGTRGGRLYNEQFF. The CDR3, as DNA: TGTGCCAGCAGGTACGGGACTAGCGGGACCCGCGGGGGCCGACTCTACAATGAGCAGTTCTTC.